Listed here are 15 T cell receptor beta chains from one sample, sequenced in a study of T cell repertoires in cytomegalovirus infection. These receptors have no known antigen. Each CDR3 protein gets one entry after TCRdb re-called the reads with MiXCR. The sample consists of some 320,000 distinct CDR3 sequences, roughly 29% of them appearing once. The input for sequencing was cultured PBMCs, taken from culture after CMV antigen stimulation. Receptor source: a human donor in good health (CMV status not recorded). Some clones in this sample may be carry-over from other donors' samples.

This clonotype was counted only a few times. The rearrangement links TRBV7-2 to TRBJ2-5, with D uncertain. This CDR3 is built from 14 residues. The V end lost 2 bases, the J end lost 5 bases, and 12 bases lay between the germline ends. Germline V CDR1 and CDR2: SGHTA, FQGNSA. The CDR3 DNA reads as TGTGCCAGCAGCTTAAAAGCCGGTGGGGAGACCCAGTACTTC. Its protein product is CASSLKAGGETQYF.

The CDR3 bases are TGTGCCAGCAGTCTCAGGGGCCGGCGAGAGCAGTTCTTC. It is translated as CASSLRGRREQFF. This sequence joins TRBV6-2 or TRBV6-3 and TRBJ2-1; maybe TRBD1 (6 bases). Looked up from germline, CDR1 is MNHEY and CDR2 is SVGEGT. The CDR3 contains 13 residues. Trimming stripped 5 bases from V and 10 bases from J, with 15 bases between.

The genes are TRBV7-9 and TRBJ1-5, with D perhaps matching TRBD1 (6 bases). This CDR3 spans 12 amino acids. Trimming took 8 bases from V and 4 from J, leaving 9 bases between them. Germline lookup yields CDR1 SEHNR and CDR2 FQNEAQ (reference sequence). CDR3 DNA: TGTGCCAGCCGGACAGCAAATCAGCCCCAGCATTTT. Its protein product is CASRTANQPQHF.

The chain joins TRBV20-1 to TRBJ2-3, with 7 positions matching TRBD2. This CDR3 has 14 amino acids. The V gene's germline CDR1 is DFQATT and CDR2 SNEGSKA (reference sequence). The trim removed 6 bases at V and 5 bases at J, leaving 11 bases unmatched. CDR3 sequence (DNA): TGCAGTGCCCGCTCGGCGGGGGAGGTAGATACGCAGTATTTT. Residues: CSARSAGEVDTQYF.

The V call is TRBV2, the J call TRBJ1-5; tentatively, D is TRBD1 (5 bases). The germline V and J ends were trimmed by 1 base and 7 bases, with 11 bases remaining between them. The length of the CDR3 is 14 residues. Germline assignment: CDR1 SNHLY and CDR2 FYNNEI. CDR3: CASSEEGVEQPQHF. CDR3 DNA sequence: TGTGCCAGCAGTGAAGAAGGGGTGGAGCAGCCCCAGCATTTT. The whole variable domain, filled in from reference TRBV2 and TRBJ1-5, reads EPEVTQTPSHQVTQMGQEVILRCVPISNHLYFYWYRQILGQKVEFLVSFYNNEISEKSEIFDDQFSVERPDGSNFTLKIRSTKLEDSAMYFCASSEEGVEQPQHFGDGTRLSIL.

The rearrangement links TRBV11-1 to TRBJ2-7; 7 nucleotides agree with TRBD2. CDR3 size: 14 residues. The germline V gene encodes CDR1 SGHAT and CDR2 FQDESV (reference sequence). V lost 6 bases to trimming and J lost 0 bases; unmatched junction nucleotides: 5. Here the CDR3 DNA reads TGTGCCAGCAGGGGAGGGCTGAGCTCCTACGAGCAGTACTTC. Its translation is CASRGGLSSYEQYF.

This clonotype was recorded many times. The genes are TRBV29-1 and TRBJ2-2, with D perhaps assigned TRBD1 or TRBD2 (6 bases each). Germline V CDR1 and CDR2: SQVTM, ANQGSEA. With 4 bases removed from V and 7 bases from J, the gap between germline ends came to 13 bases. This CDR3 region has 13 residues. The CDR3, as DNA: TGCAGCGTTGGGGGGGCGCAGGTCGGGGAGCTGTTTTTT. This encodes CSVGGAQVGELFF.

There are a few counts of this clonotype. The CDR3 loop reads CASSASGVAGYTF. DNA of the CDR3: TGTGCCAGCAGTGCGTCGGGGGTTGCTGGCTACACCTTC. The chain is built from TRBV27 and TRBJ1-2, with D maybe TRBD1 (5 bases). This CDR3 spans 13 amino acids. CDR1 and CDR2 (germline): MNHEY, SMNVEV (reference sequence). Trimming stripped 5 bases from V and 7 bases from J, with 14 bases between.

The chain carries TRBV12-3 or TRBV12-4 and TRBJ1-1; D call uncertain. This CDR3 is 14 amino acids long. The V end lost 0 bases, the J end lost 4 bases, and 9 bases lay between the germline ends. Here the CDR3 DNA reads TGTGCCAGCAGTTTAGCTCGGGGAAGCACTGAAGCTTTCTTT. This sequence encodes CASSLARGSTEAFF.

The chain uses TRBV12-3 or TRBV12-4 and TRBJ2-2; the D is unclear. The CDR3 loop spans 14 amino acids. V shed 4 bases and J shed 7 bases, with 13 bases lying between them. In nucleotides, the CDR3 is TGTGCCAGCAGTTCAGCCAATGTTGGCGGGGAGCTGTTTTTT. It is translated as CASSSANVGGELFF.

Written as DNA, the CDR3 is TGTGCCACCAGTGATTCTGAAGGTACCAACACCGGGGAGCTGTTTTTT. Its translation is CATSDSEGTNTGELFF. This chain links TRBV24-1 with TRBJ2-2; D unclear. Germline V gene lookup returns CDR1 KGHDR and CDR2 SFDVKD. Trimming pared 2 bases from V and 2 bases from J, leaving 11 bases between. The CDR3 extends over 16 amino acids.

V usage is TRBV3-1 and J usage is TRBJ1-5; D gene ambiguous. The CDR3 totals 15 residues. CDR1 is LGHDT and CDR2 is YNNKEL in the germline V gene (reference sequence). V dropped 3 bases and J dropped 1 base, with 10 bases sitting between them. CDR3: CASSQGIGSNQPQHF. As DNA, the CDR3 is TGTGCCAGCAGCCAGGGAATTGGGAGCAATCAGCCCCAGCATTTT.

As regards this clonotype: This CDR3 fails to terminate in the conserved phenylalanine or tryptophan, so it likely reflects a read error. The V call is TRBV5-4, the J call TRBJ2-7; TRBD1 aligns across 10 bases. V gave up 0 bases and J gave up 3 bases; unmatched junction bases: 6. CDR3 length equals 16 residues. From germline, CDR1 is SGHNT and CDR2 YYREEE (reference sequence). CDR3 in amino acids: CASSLAGTGVGYEQYS. DNA of the CDR3: TGTGCCAGCAGCTTGGCCGGGACAGGGGTCGGCTACGAGCAGTACTCC.

This clonotype was seen a few times. The V gene is TRBV7-6, the J gene TRBJ2-2; no definite D call. The CDR3 sequence is 11 residues long. Looked up from germline, CDR1 is SGHVS and CDR2 is FNYEAQ. V was trimmed by 2 bases and J by 7 bases, leaving 2 bases between them. CDR3 sequence: CASSLHGELFF. Written as DNA, the CDR3 is TGTGCCAGCAGCTTACACGGGGAGCTGTTTTTT.

The chain joins TRBV6-5 to TRBJ2-3, with 7 bases identical to TRBD2. Germline trimming cut 4 bases from V and 2 bases from J; bases unmatched to any gene: 6. The CDR3 runs 15 residues. The germline gives CDR1 MNHEY, CDR2 SVGAGI. CDR3 sequence reads: CASSFGGIFTDTQYF. The CDR3 bases are TGTGCCAGCAGTTTCGGGGGGATTTTCACAGATACGCAGTATTTT.